These T cell receptor beta chains were read from a single sample in a study of cytomegalovirus exposure and HLA in healthy donors. Here immunoSEQ multiplex PCR was the method, and the copy in TCRdb shows in-frame clones only, minus some. The sample carries about 110,000 clones, 70% to 85% recorded once. The sequencing input was PBMCs. Receptors originate from a middle-aged woman in good health and CMV-seronegative. The CDR3 runs from the conserved cysteine through the conserved F or W. The D gene is left open where the match is weak. Clone size is shown for a subset of rows, as once, few, many or a class of expanded clone.

length,V,J,D,size,CDR3,DNA
15,TRBV6-5,TRBJ2-3,TRBD1,NA,CASSPVDRGRDTQYF,TGTGCCAGCAGTCCGGTGGACAGGGGAAGGGATACGCAGTATTTT
14,TRBV9,TRBJ2-5,TRBD2,NA,CASSVDGGAGTQYF,TGTGCCAGCAGCGTAGACGGGGGGGCGGGGACCCAGTACTTC
15,TRBV5-6,TRBJ1-3,NA,NA,CASSLGQSSGNTIYF,TGTGCCAGCAGCTTGGGACAGTCCTCTGGAAACACCATATATTTT
12,TRBV7-2,TRBJ2-7,TRBD1,few,CASSDGTVAFVW,TGTGCCAGCAGCGATGGGACAGTAGCCTTTGTGTGG
15,TRBV21-1,TRBJ1-5,NA,NA,CASSYNRVCNQPQHF,TGTGCCAGCAGCTATAACAGGGTCTGCAATCAGCCCCAGCATTTT
13,TRBV30,TRBJ1-2,NA,NA,CAWIKGEGGGYTF,TGTGCCTGGATTAAGGGGGAGGGTGGGGGCTACACCTTC
16,TRBV4-1,TRBJ2-3,NA,once,CASSPTGPSPTDTQYF,TGCGCCAGCAGCCCGACGGGTCCATCGCCCACAGATACGCAGTATTTT
15,TRBV7-7,TRBJ2-7,TRBD1,NA,CASSLGTGQSYEQYF,TGTGCCAGCAGCTTAGGGACAGGGCAGTCCTACGAGCAGTACTTC
15,TRBV7-9,TRBJ2-2,NA,NA,CASSLDPENTGELFF,TGTGCCAGCAGCTTAGATCCAGAGAACACCGGGGAGCTGTTTTTT
14,TRBV5-1,TRBJ1-2,NA,NA,CASSFGPEKSGYTF,TGCGCCAGCAGCTTTGGGCCAGAGAAGAGTGGCTACACCTTC
15,TRBV7-8,TRBJ1-4,TRBD1,NA,CASSYGTGAMEKLFF,TGTGCCAGCAGCTACGGGACAGGGGCGATGGAAAAACTGTTTTTT
14,TRBV7-9,TRBJ2-1,NA,NA,CASSLGTSYNEQFF,TGTGCCAGCAGCTTAGGGACTTCCTACAATGAGCAGTTCTTC
15,TRBV5-4,TRBJ1-6,NA,NA,CASSLGSGNNSPLHF,TGTGCCAGCAGCTTGGGGTCAGGCAATAATTCACCCCTCCACTTT
14,TRBV5-5,TRBJ1-4,NA,once,CASSLEVPEEKLFF,TGTGCCAGCAGCTTGGAGGTCCCGGAGGAAAAACTGTTTTTT
16,TRBV7-9,TRBJ2-1,TRBD2,NA,CASSLVPSGSGNEQFF,TGTGCCAGCAGCTTAGTCCCCAGCGGGAGTGGTAATGAGCAGTTCTTC
16,TRBV18,TRBJ2-3,NA,once,CASSPPERGFTDTQYF,TGTGCCAGCTCACCACCGGAGCGAGGGTTCACAGATACGCAGTATTTT
15,TRBV21-1,TRBJ2-7,NA,NA,CASRPTGVHAYEQYF,TGTGCCAGCAGGCCAACGGGGGTACACGCCTACGAGCAGTACTTC
14,TRBV5-5,TRBJ2-5,TRBD1,NA,CASSLPTGARTQYF,TGTGCCAGCAGCTTGCCCACAGGGGCTCGGACCCAGTACTTC
15,TRBV18,TRBJ2-2,TRBD2,NA,CASSPRLAGAGELFF,TGTGCCAGCTCACCTAGACTAGCGGGAGCCGGGGAGCTGTTTTTT
15,TRBV27,TRBJ2-7,TRBD1,NA,CASSLGGTGIYEQYF,TGTGCCAGCAGTTTAGGCGGGACAGGGATCTACGAGCAGTACTTC
12,TRBV11-3,TRBJ2-5,NA,NA,CASSKTGETQYF,TGTGCCAGCAGCAAGACGGGGGAGACCCAGTACTTC
14,TRBV5-4,TRBJ2-7,TRBD2,NA,CASSSSGETYEQYF,TGTGCCAGCAGCTCAAGCGGGGAGACCTACGAGCAGTACTTC
15,TRBV11-2,TRBJ2-7,TRBD2,once,CASSPLAGGSYEQYF,TGTGCCAGCAGCCCCCTCGCGGGAGGGTCGTACGAGCAGTACTTC
15,TRBV4-1,TRBJ2-2,TRBD1,NA,CASSQPDRDTGELFF,TGCGCCAGCAGCCAACCGGACAGGGACACCGGGGAGCTGTTTTTT
11,TRBV28,TRBJ1-1,NA,NA,CASSLRAEAFF,TGTGCCAGCAGTTTAAGAGCTGAAGCTTTCTTT
15,TRBV28,TRBJ1-6,NA,NA,CASSSRVSYNSPLHF,TGTGCCAGCAGTTCCAGGGTTTCCTATAATTCACCCCTCCACTTT
16,TRBV4-1,TRBJ1-1,NA,NA,CASSQEGTPGDTEAFF,TGCGCCAGCAGCCAAGAAGGGACACCTGGGGACACTGAAGCTTTCTTT
13,TRBV30,TRBJ1-4,NA,NA,CAWTVPTNEKLFF,TGTGCCTGGACGGTCCCCACTAATGAAAAACTGTTTTTT
16,TRBV5-1,TRBJ2-5,TRBD1,NA,CASSLGGQGIGETQYF,TGCGCCAGCAGCTTGGGGGGACAGGGGATCGGAGAGACCCAGTACTTC
15,TRBV19,TRBJ2-7,TRBD2,NA,CASSIEGTSEYEQYF,TGTGCCAGTAGTATAGAGGGGACTAGCGAGTACGAGCAGTACTTC
15,TRBV27,TRBJ1-1,NA,NA,CASSPWGGEGTEAFF,TGTGCCAGCAGTCCCTGGGGGGGGGAAGGCACTGAAGCTTTCTTT
14,TRBV11-2,TRBJ2-1,NA,NA,CASSPSGPDNEQFF,TGTGCCAGCAGCCCAAGCGGTCCCGACAATGAGCAGTTCTTC
18,TRBV7-2,TRBJ2-2,TRBD2,few,CASSGLGGSGRASGELFF,TGTGCCAGCAGCGGGCTCGGGGGGAGCGGGAGGGCCTCCGGGGAGCTGTTTTTT
14,TRBV30,TRBJ1-2,NA,NA,CAWSVSTVNYGYTF,TGTGCCTGGAGTGTTTCGACAGTAAACTATGGCTACACCTTC
13,TRBV27,TRBJ1-1,NA,NA,CASSSSSYTEAFF,TGTGCCAGCAGTTCGTCCTCGTACACTGAAGCTTTCTTT
14,TRBV5-6,TRBJ2-7,NA,NA,CASSPWRRAQEQYF,TGTGCCAGCAGCCCCTGGAGGAGGGCACAAGAGCAGTACTTC
14,TRBV19,TRBJ1-5,NA,NA,CASSILDRRGPQHF,TGTGCCAGTAGTATTCTCGACCGAAGGGGGCCCCAGCATTTT
13,TRBV19,TRBJ1-2,NA,NA,CASKPRQDYGYTF,TGTGCCAGTAAGCCCCGACAGGACTATGGCTACACCTTC
14,TRBV19,TRBJ2-1,NA,NA,CASLQGDPYNEQFF,TGTGCCAGCCTACAGGGAGACCCCTACAATGAGCAGTTCTTC
15,TRBV5-5,TRBJ2-1,TRBD2,NA,CASSSVRGAVQNQFF,TGTGCCAGCAGCTCTGTGCGGGGGGCTGTCCAGAATCAGTTCTTC
13,TRBV30,TRBJ2-7,NA,NA,CAWNYRPIGKQYF,TGTGCCTGGAATTACAGGCCCATAGGAAAGCAGTACTTC
14,TRBV28,TRBJ1-6,NA,NA,CATVTGIYNPPLHF,TGTGCCACCGTAACAGGAATCTATAATCCACCCCTCCACTTT